Below, 6 T cell receptor beta chains from the same sample are listed, as sequenced in a study of shared clonotypes between healthy human individuals. Here immunoSEQ multiplex PCR was the method, and the copy in TCRdb shows in-frame clones only, minus some. The sample consists of 2,500,000 or so clones, under 95% of them appearing once. Material for sequencing was naive CD4+ T cells from PBMCs. Subset reported: CD45RA+ positively selected. These receptors were taken from a man aged 18 to 30 in good health. Some clones in this sample may be carry-over from other donors' samples.

Here the CDR3 DNA reads TGTGCCATCAGTGAGTCCCCAGCGGCTAGCACAGATACGCAGTATTTT. Its protein product is CAISESPAASTDTQYF. The chain has TRBV10-3 and TRBJ2-3; a weak D match, TRBD2 (5 bases). With 0 bases removed from V and 0 bases from J, the gap between germline ends came to 10 bases. CDR1 ENHRY and CDR2 SYGVKD come from the germline V gene. This CDR3 comprises 16 residues.

This chain joins TRBV2 and TRBJ2-7; no clear D gene. Trimming stripped 7 bases from V and 3 bases from J, with 7 bases between. CDR1 is SNHLY, CDR2 FYNNEI, per germline. CDR3 size: 11 residues. Written as DNA, the CDR3 is TGTGCCAGCACCTTTTACTACGAGCAGTACTTC. As protein: CASTFYYEQYF.

This clone showed up just a few times. The gene calls are TRBV11-1 and TRBJ2-7, with D unresolved. Germline V gives CDR1 SGHAT, CDR2 FQDESV (reference sequence). The CDR3 length is 16 residues. The ends were cut back, 2 bases at V and 6 bases at J, with 20 bases in the middle. The CDR3: CASSLLSNRWVPEQYF. The CDR3 bases are TGTGCCAGCAGCTTATTGTCTAATCGATGGGTGCCCGAGCAGTACTTC.

The chain couples TRBV2 to TRBJ1-5, with D perhaps TRBD1 (5 bases). The CDR3 spans 14 residues. Germline CDR1 reads SNHLY; CDR2 reads FYNNEI. V shed 8 bases and J shed 3 bases, with 14 bases lying between them. Here the CDR3 reads CASRGDGNNQPQHF. The CDR3 coding sequence is TGTGCCAGCCGGGGGGACGGCAACAATCAGCCCCAGCATTTT. Together with reference TRBV2 and TRBJ1-5, the CDR3 gives the full variable domain: EPEVTQTPSHQVTQMGQEVILRCVPISNHLYFYWYRQILGQKVEFLVSFYNNEISEKSEIFDDQFSVERPDGSNFTLKIRSTKLEDSAMYFCASRGDGNNQPQHFGDGTRLSIL.

About this clone: Within the sample, other DNA sequences also encode this same CDR3. The rearrangement joins TRBV28 to TRBJ2-4; D is possibly TRBD2 (5 bases). This CDR3 comprises 15 residues. CDR1 and CDR2 from the germline V gene are MDHEN and SYDVKM. The V end lost 4 bases, the J end lost 1 base, and 11 bases lay between the germline ends. The CDR3 DNA is TGTGCCAGCAGTTCCCCCGGGGTGGCCAAAAACATTCAGTACTTC. Translating it yields CASSSPGVAKNIQYF.

Points on this clone: Germline is not matched at one junction end, which may reflect a read error. The chain combines TRBV7-2 with TRBJ1-1, with TRBD1 identical over 12 bases. The CDR3 contains 15 residues. From germline, CDR1 is SGHTA and CDR2 FQGNSA. The CDR3 region has the DNA TGTGCCAGCCGGGGGACAGGGGGCATGAATACTGAAGCTTTCTTT. Protein: CASRGTGGMNTEAFF. Looking up the rest from reference TRBV7-2 and TRBJ1-1 gives the full variable domain: GAGVSQSPSNKVTEKGKDVELRCDPISGHTALYWYRQSLGQGLEFLIYFQGNSAPDKSGLPSDRFSAERTGGSVSTLTIQRTQQEDSAVYLCASRGTGGMNTEAFFGQGTRLTVV.